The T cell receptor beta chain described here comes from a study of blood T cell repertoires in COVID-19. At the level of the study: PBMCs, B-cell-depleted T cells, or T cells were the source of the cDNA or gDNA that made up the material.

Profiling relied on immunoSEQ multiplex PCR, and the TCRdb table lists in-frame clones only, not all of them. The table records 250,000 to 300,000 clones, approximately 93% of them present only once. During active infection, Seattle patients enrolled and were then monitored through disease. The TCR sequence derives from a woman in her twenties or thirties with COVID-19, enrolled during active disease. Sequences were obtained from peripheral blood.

The CDR3 DNA sequence: TGCGCCAGCAGCGATTCCGGGACAGGCTACAATGAGCAGTTCTTC. It encodes CASSDSGTGYNEQFF. This sequence joins TRBV5-1 and TRBJ2-1; 8 bases fit TRBD1. Losses at the gene ends were 4 bases for V and 3 bases for J; bases not matched to a gene: 6. This CDR3 contains 15 residues. Germline V gene data show CDR1 as SGHRS and CDR2 as YFSETQ.